A single sample gave rise to the 21 T cell receptor beta chains below, sequenced in a study of metastatic and nonmetastatic thyroid tumors. Patients were all untreated before their thyroid surgery. TCRdb re-called clones via MiXCR from the PCR reads. Here the sample spans about 69,000 clones, 13% to 15% being singletons. The specimen was blood. These receptors were obtained from a male donor with papillary thyroid cancer or a benign thyroid nodule (not recorded which). Some clones in this sample may be carry-over from other donors' samples.

This clone has a count of ten or more. The rearrangement links TRBV18 to TRBJ1-5, with TRBD1 matching over 8 bases. CDR3 length: 15 residues. V was clipped by 1 base and J by 3 bases; unmatched bases: 2. CDR1 and CDR2 (germline): KGHSH, LQKENI. Here the CDR3 reads CASSPRTGNNQPQHF. The CDR3 DNA reads as TGTGCCAGCTCACCACGGACAGGGAACAATCAGCCCCAGCATTTT.

About this clone: Within the sample, other DNA sequences also encode this same CDR3. This chain connects TRBV11-2 to TRBJ2-5, with unresolved D. Germline CDR1 SGHAT, CDR2 FQNNGV. The length of the CDR3 is 12 residues. With 5 bases removed from V and 8 bases from J, the gap between germline ends came to 12 bases. CDR3: CASSIGGTTQYF. The CDR3 DNA reads as TGTGCCAGCAGCATTGGTGGTACTACCCAGTACTTC.

The chain uses TRBV10-3 and TRBJ1-5; the D is unclear. Germline-derived CDR1 and CDR2 are ENHRY and SYGVKD. The CDR3 runs 13 residues. Trimming pared 5 bases from V and 3 bases from J, leaving 8 bases between. CDR3 DNA: TGTGCCATCAGTCCAGTGGACAATCAGCCCCAGCATTTT. Its protein is CAISPVDNQPQHF.

The table lists this clone with many counts. V and J are TRBV7-2 and TRBJ1-2; perhaps TRBD1 as D (6 bases). Trimming pared 1 base from V and 5 bases from J, leaving 11 bases between. This CDR3 is built from 14 residues. Germline lookup yields CDR1 SGHTA and CDR2 FQGNSA. CDR3 loop: CASSLGTALYGYTF. In DNA form, the CDR3 reads TGTGCCAGCAGCTTAGGGACAGCCCTTTATGGCTACACCTTC.

This clone appeared a few times. The V and J genes are TRBV19 and TRBJ1-2, with D perhaps matching TRBD1 (5 bases). Looked up from germline, CDR1 is LNHDA and CDR2 is SQIVND (reference sequence). The CDR3 spans 15 residues. V was shortened by 6 bases and J by 2 bases, with 16 bases between the two germline ends. The CDR3 DNA is TGTGCCAGTAGGCCTCCCGGGGGAAGAAACTATGGCTACACCTTC. It encodes CASRPPGGRNYGYTF.

This clone has at least ten counts. The chain carries TRBV7-2 and TRBJ1-1; D remains ambiguous. In germline, CDR1 is SGHTA, CDR2 FQGNSA. Trimming stripped 4 bases from V and 0 bases from J, with 12 bases between. The length of the CDR3 is 15 residues. As DNA, the CDR3 is TGTGCCAGCAGCTCGGTTGGATCTATGAACACTGAAGCTTTCTTT. It translates to CASSSVGSMNTEAFF.

This clone has a count of ten or more. This chain uses TRBV7-2 with TRBJ2-3, with 7 bases matching TRBD1. Germline CDR1 SGHTA, CDR2 FQGNSA. V dropped 4 bases and J dropped 1; count of bases not matched to a gene: 5. The CDR3 is made up of 15 amino acids. The CDR3 protein is CASSSRGHGTDTQYF. The CDR3 nucleotides are TGTGCCAGCAGCTCTAGGGGGCACGGCACAGATACGCAGTATTTT. Variable domain in full (rest from reference TRBV7-2 and TRBJ2-3): GAGVSQSPSNKVTEKGKDVELRCDPISGHTALYWYRQSLGQGLEFLIYFQGNSAPDKSGLPSDRFSAERTGGSVSTLTIQRTQQEDSAVYLCASSSRGHGTDTQYFGPGTRLTVL.

This clone was seen ten or more times. The CDR3 sequence: CAWTGGAYEQYF. CDR3 coding DNA: TGTGCCTGGACAGGGGGCGCCTACGAGCAGTACTTC. The chain employs TRBV30 and TRBJ2-7; 8 bases map to TRBD1. V shed 4 bases and J 2 bases; nucleotides not matched to a gene: 1. This CDR3 has 12 residues. CDR1 and CDR2 from the germline V gene are GTSNPN and SVGIG (reference sequence). Full variable domain (rest looked up from reference TRBV30 and TRBJ2-7): SQTIHQWPATLVQPVGSPLSLECTVEGTSNPNLYWYRQAAGRGLQLLFYSVGIGQISSEVPQNLSASRPQDRQFILSSKKLLLSDSGFYLCAWTGGAYEQYFGPGTRLTVT.

This clone was seen ten or more times. This clone may be a read error of a much larger clone one base away. This same CDR3 is encoded by further DNA sequences in the sample. The V and J genes are TRBV10-3 and TRBJ2-3; 10 bases line up with TRBD2. CDR3 length: 18 residues. CDR1 ENHRY and CDR2 SYGVKD come from the germline V gene. The DNA of the CDR3 is TGTGCCATCAGTGAGAAGCTAGCGGGAGTCAACAGCACGGATACGCAGTATTTT. This codes for CAISEKLAGVNSTDTQYF.

The J gene is TRBJ1-2, the V gene TRBV7-2; D not resolved. Deletions cut 1 base from V and 6 bases from J, with 9 bases between. Germline CDR1 is SGHTA and CDR2 is FQGNSA. The CDR3 extends over 13 amino acids. The CDR3 loop reads CASSLVGPNGYTF. CDR3 in DNA: TGTGCCAGCAGCTTAGTAGGGCCGAATGGCTACACCTTC.

This clone was detected many times. V gene TRBV12-3 or TRBV12-4 combines with J gene TRBJ2-2, with D hard to call. This CDR3 comprises 13 residues. V lost 5 bases to trimming and J lost 0 bases, with 4 bases between them. The CDR3 loop is CASSVANTGELFF. The CDR3 bases are TGTGCCAGCAGTGTCGCGAACACCGGGGAGCTGTTTTTT.

A few counts support this clone. V is TRBV28 and J is TRBJ2-7, with D unresolved. The CDR3 consists of 14 residues. Germline V lookup: CDR1 MDHEN, CDR2 SYDVKM. Trimming pared 5 bases from V and 3 bases from J, leaving 14 bases between. CDR3 in amino acids: CASSLPVSGYEQYF. CDR3 nucleotides: TGTGCCAGCAGTCTCCCCGTGTCAGGCTACGAGCAGTACTTC.

This clone was seen ten or more times. The chain couples TRBV7-9 to TRBJ2-7; 8 positions match TRBD1. Germline V gene data show CDR1 as SEHNR and CDR2 as FQNEAQ (reference sequence). The CDR3 runs to 15 residues. Trimming at V came to 5 bases and at J to 2 bases, leaving 8 bases not matched to a gene. CDR3 sequence (DNA): TGTGCCAGCAGCCGACAGGGGACGAGACCCTACGAGCAGTACGTC. Protein: CASSRQGTRPYEQYV.

This chain connects TRBV12-3 or TRBV12-4 to TRBJ2-7; D ambiguous. The length of the CDR3 is 11 residues. V was shortened by 6 bases and J by 2 bases, with 5 bases between the two germline ends. The CDR3: CASSATYEQYF. The CDR3 DNA sequence: TGTGCCAGCAGCGCCACCTACGAGCAGTACTTC.

This clone showed up just a few times. This rearrangement joins TRBV6-1 to TRBJ2-3; possibly TRBD2 for D (5 bases). The CDR3 length is 18 residues. The V and J ends lost 8 bases and 1 base respectively, with 25 bases between them. Looked up from germline, CDR1 is MNHNS and CDR2 is SASEGT. This chain's CDR3 is CASGSGRSWRSGTDTQYF. As DNA, the CDR3 is TGTGCCAGCGGAAGTGGTAGAAGCTGGAGGAGTGGCACAGATACGCAGTATTTT.

Ten or more counts support this clone. This CDR3 reads CASSETQGTNEQFF. In nucleotides, the CDR3 is TGTGCCAGCAGCGAAACCCAAGGTACCAATGAGCAGTTCTTC. V usage is TRBV7-3 and J usage is TRBJ2-1; D is uncertain. V dropped 5 bases and J dropped 6 bases, with 14 bases sitting between them. The germline V gene has CDR1 SGHTA and CDR2 FQGTGA. The CDR3 consists of 14 residues.

This clone was seen at least ten times. The chain carries TRBV18 and TRBJ2-7; D gene unclear. Per the germline V gene, CDR1 is KGHSH and CDR2 is LQKENI. The CDR3 extends over 13 amino acids. Trimming removed 1 base from V and 4 bases from J, with 8 bases in between. This CDR3 reads CASSPQDGYEQYF. The DNA for the CDR3 is TGTGCCAGCTCACCACAAGACGGGTACGAGCAGTACTTC. Complete variable domain (other parts from reference TRBV18 and TRBJ2-7): NAGVMQNPRHLVRRRGQEARLRCSPMKGHSHVYWYRQLPEEGLKFMVYLQKENIIDESGMPKERFSAEFPKEGPSILRIQQVVRGDSAAYFCASSPQDGYEQYFGPGTRLTVT.

This clone was picked up many times. J is TRBJ1-4 and V is TRBV7-9; D may be TRBD1 (5 bases). V was trimmed by 8 bases and J by 2 bases, leaving 12 bases between them. There are 14 residues in the CDR3. CDR1 is SEHNR and CDR2 is FQNEAQ in the germline V gene (reference sequence). The CDR3 protein is CASHGGATNEKLFF. In DNA form, the CDR3 reads TGTGCCAGCCATGGAGGGGCCACTAATGAAAAACTGTTTTTT.

This sequence joins TRBV5-1 and TRBJ2-1, with 7 bases matching TRBD2. The CDR3 length is 17 residues. The germline CDR1 and CDR2 sequences are SGHRS and YFSETQ. The V gene end was trimmed by 5 bases and the J gene end by 0 bases; junction bases not matched to a gene: 11. The chain's CDR3 is CASSSPGGWPSYNEQFF. The CDR3 DNA follows: TGCGCCAGCAGTTCCCCGGGGGGATGGCCCTCCTACAATGAGCAGTTCTTC.

In this sample, this clone turned up many times. The V call is TRBV6-5, the J call TRBJ1-2; D perhaps matches TRBD1 (5 bases). The CDR3 extends over 17 amino acids. The germline CDR1 and CDR2 sequences are MNHEY and SVGAGI. V shed 4 bases and J shed 0 bases, with 18 bases lying between them. The CDR3 reads CASSSLLGGGANYGYTF. The DNA of the CDR3 is TGTGCCAGCAGTTCTCTTTTGGGGGGAGGAGCTAACTATGGCTACACCTTC.

This clone showed up many times. A read error is possible here, since a much larger clone lies one base away. The V gene is TRBV10-1, the J gene TRBJ2-1; D perhaps matches TRBD2 (6 bases). The ends were cut back, 2 bases at V and 10 bases at J, with 12 bases in the middle. Looked up from germline, CDR1 is WNHNN and CDR2 is SYGVQD (reference sequence). This CDR3 is 13 amino acids long. This chain's CDR3 is CASSEQGLGEQFF. DNA of the CDR3: TGCGCCAGCAGTGAGCAGGGACTTGGGGAGCAGTTCTTC.